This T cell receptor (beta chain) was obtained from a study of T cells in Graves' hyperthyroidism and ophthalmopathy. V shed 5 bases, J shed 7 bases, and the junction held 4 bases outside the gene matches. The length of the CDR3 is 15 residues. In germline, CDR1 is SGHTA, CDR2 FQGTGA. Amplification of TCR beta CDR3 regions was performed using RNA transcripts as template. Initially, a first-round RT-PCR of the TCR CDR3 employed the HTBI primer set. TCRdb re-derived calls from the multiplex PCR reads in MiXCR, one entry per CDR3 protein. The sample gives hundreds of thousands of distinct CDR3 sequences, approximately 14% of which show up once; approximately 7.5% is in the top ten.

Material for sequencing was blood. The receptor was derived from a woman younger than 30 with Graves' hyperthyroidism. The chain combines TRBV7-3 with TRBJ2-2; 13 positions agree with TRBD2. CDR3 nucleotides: TGTGCCAGCAGCATAGGACTAGCGGGGGACGGGGAGCTGTTTTTT. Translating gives CASSIGLAGDGELFF.